Below are 31 T cell receptor beta chains sequenced from a single sample in a study of blood T cell repertoires in COVID-19. Libraries were prepared by immunoSEQ multiplex PCR; TCRdb keeps only in-frame clonotypes and omits some of them. The sample holds tens of thousands of clones, over 75% seen once. The sequenced sample consisted of peripheral blood. These receptors came from an older woman with acute or convalescent COVID-19.

CDR3 nucleotide sequence: TGTGCCACCAGCAGGACAGGCGGCACTGAAGCTTTCTTT. Translated, it gives CATSRTGGTEAFF. The chain carries TRBV24-1 and TRBJ1-1, with 7 bases that match TRBD1. The CDR3 is 13 amino acids. CDR1 and CDR2 from the germline V gene are KGHDR and SFDVKD. V dropped 7 bases and J dropped 4; count of bases not matched to a gene: 5.

The rearrangement joins TRBV5-4 to TRBJ2-3; maybe TRBD2 (5 bases). Germline V gene data show CDR1 as SGHNT and CDR2 as YYREEE (reference sequence). Trimming stripped 4 bases from V and 4 bases from J, with 13 bases between. CDR3 length equals 14 residues. As DNA, the CDR3 is TGTGCCAGCAGCGTTGTAGGAGGTCCAGATACGCAGTATTTT. It translates to CASSVVGGPDTQYF. Supplemented by reference TRBV5-4 and TRBJ2-3, the full variable domain reads ETGVTQSPTHLIKTRGQQVTLRCSSQSGHNTVSWYQQALGQGPQFIFQYYREEENGRGNFPPRFSGLQFPNYSSELNVNALELDDSALYLCASSVVGGPDTQYFGPGTRLTVL.

This rearrangement joins TRBV5-6 to TRBJ2-7, with unresolved D. Trimming left V 1 base short and J 2 bases short, with 10 bases between. The germline CDR1 and CDR2 sequences are SGHDT and YYEEEE. The CDR3 sequence is 14 residues long. In DNA, the CDR3 is TGTGCCAGCAGCTTGTACAGTCTGGCCTACGAGCAGTACTTC. Translating it yields CASSLYSLAYEQYF.

This clone was seen ten or more times. V usage is TRBV4-1 and J usage is TRBJ1-5, with 8 bases lining up with TRBD1. The V segment lost 2 bases and the J segment 6 bases; nucleotides outside the gene matches: 6. The CDR3 sequence is 15 residues long. CDR1 is MGHRA and CDR2 is YSYEKL in the germline V gene. The CDR3 DNA sequence: TGCGCCAGCAGCCAACACGGACAGGGAGCTCAGCCCCAGCATTTT. It codes for CASSQHGQGAQPQHF.

V is TRBV2 and J is TRBJ2-7; D remains ambiguous. Germline CDR1 is SNHLY and CDR2 is FYNNEI. The length of the CDR3 is 14 residues. Trimming removed 4 bases at V and 2 bases at J, with 12 bases between. For the CDR3, the DNA is TGTGCCAGCAGTGTTGGGCTCCGGACCTACGAGCAGTACTTC. The encoded protein is CASSVGLRTYEQYF. Complete variable domain (other parts from reference TRBV2 and TRBJ2-7): EPEVTQTPSHQVTQMGQEVILRCVPISNHLYFYWYRQILGQKVEFLVSFYNNEISEKSEIFDDQFSVERPDGSNFTLKIRSTKLEDSAMYFCASSVGLRTYEQYFGPGTRLTVT.

The gene calls are TRBV28 and TRBJ2-1; 8 positions agree with TRBD1. Germline CDR1 is MDHEN and CDR2 is SYDVKM. The junction had 4 bases not matched to a gene; V was cut back by 3 bases and J by 6 bases. The CDR3 length is 14 residues. CDR3 region: CASSLWTGTNEQFF. The CDR3 coding sequence is TGTGCCAGCAGTTTGTGGACAGGGACCAATGAGCAGTTCTTC.

Written as DNA, the CDR3 is TGCAGCGTTGAGACACAAGGAAACACCATATATTTT. Amino acid sequence: CSVETQGNTIYF. The V gene is TRBV29-1, the J gene TRBJ1-3; D gene uncertain. Germline CDR1 reads SQVTM; CDR2 reads ANQGSEA. The V end was cut by 3 bases, the J end by 4 bases, with 7 bases between. There are 12 residues in the CDR3.

The chain carries TRBV6-5 and TRBJ2-3; maybe TRBD1 (5 bases). Trimming took 6 bases from V and 2 from J, leaving 12 bases between them. CDR3 size: 14 residues. Germline CDR1 MNHEY, CDR2 SVGAGI. For the CDR3, the DNA is TGTGCCAGCAGGGTTGGACAAGACACAGATACGCAGTATTTT. It specifies CASRVGQDTDTQYF.

V gene TRBV30 combines with J gene TRBJ1-4, with a possible D match to TRBD1 (6 bases). The CDR3 contains 13 residues. CDR1 is GTSNPN, CDR2 SVGIG, per germline (reference sequence). The V gene lost 8 bases and the J gene lost 3 bases, with 13 bases spanning the gap. This chain's CDR3 is CAAAGAANEKLFF. The DNA of the CDR3 is TGTGCCGCCGCGGGGGCAGCTAATGAAAAACTGTTTTTT.

The rearrangement joins TRBV5-5 to TRBJ1-5; D unresolved. This CDR3 has 15 residues. The ends were cut back, 0 bases at V and 4 bases at J, with 11 bases in the middle. Germline V lookup: CDR1 SGHKS, CDR2 YYEKEE (reference sequence). In DNA, the CDR3 is TGTGCCAGCAGCTTGGCCATTGGAGGGAATCAGCCCCAGCATTTT. Translated: CASSLAIGGNQPQHF.

The chain is built from TRBV6-5 and TRBJ2-4, with 7 bases fitting TRBD1. The junction had 10 bases not matched to a gene; V was cut back by 5 bases and J by 6 bases. CDR3 length equals 15 residues. Germline values: CDR1 MNHEY, CDR2 SVGAGI. The CDR3 spells CASSRADRERNIQYF. The CDR3 DNA reads as TGTGCCAGCAGTCGGGCCGACAGGGAAAGAAACATTCAGTACTTC.

The sample holds one count of this clone. The chain uses TRBV30 and TRBJ1-1, with D tentatively TRBD1 (5 bases). The CDR3 consists of 15 residues. The V end lost 4 bases, the J end lost 0 bases, and 15 bases lay between the germline ends. Germline V gives CDR1 GTSNPN, CDR2 SVGIG (reference sequence). DNA of the CDR3: TGTGCCTGGAACACCCTCGGGACTGTGAACACTGAAGCTTTCTTT. This codes for CAWNTLGTVNTEAFF.

The V call is TRBV20-1, the J call TRBJ1-1, with D unclear. With 3 bases removed from V and 3 bases from J, the gap between germline ends came to 5 bases. Germline values: CDR1 DFQATT, CDR2 SNEGSKA (reference sequence). CDR3 size: 11 residues. In nucleotides, the CDR3 is TGCAGTGCTAGCGGGTACACTGAAGCTTTCTTT. Translating it yields CSASGYTEAFF.

The V call is TRBV27, the J call TRBJ1-2, with D possibly TRBD1 on 5 matching bases. Trimming took 3 bases from V and 6 from J, leaving 14 bases between them. The CDR3 spans 14 residues. The V gene's germline CDR1 is MNHEY and CDR2 SMNVEV (reference sequence). CDR3 amino acids: CASSFWNGHDGYTF. DNA of the CDR3: TGTGCCAGCAGTTTTTGGAATGGACATGATGGCTACACCTTC.

The chain employs TRBV19 and TRBJ2-2; 9 positions agree with TRBD1. This CDR3 region has 16 residues. Germline CDR1 and CDR2: LNHDA and SQIVND (reference sequence). The J segment lost 6 bases and the V segment lost 11 bases, leaving 16 bases of the junction unmatched. The CDR3 DNA is TGTGCCTCGACGTATCGGGGGACAGGGACGGCCGGGGAGCTGTTTTTT. Protein: CASTYRGTGTAGELFF.

The genes are TRBV7-9 and TRBJ1-3; 8 nucleotides match TRBD1. This CDR3 has 14 residues. Trimming at V came to 4 bases and at J to 8 bases, leaving 7 bases not matched to a gene. Germline CDR1 is SEHNR and CDR2 is FQNEAQ (reference sequence). CDR3 sequence (DNA): TGTGCCAGCAGCTCGTGGACAGGGAGGGACACCATATATTTT. It codes for CASSSWTGRDTIYF.

This sequence joins TRBV30 and TRBJ1-2; 7 bases are shared with TRBD1. Germline CDR1 GTSNPN, CDR2 SVGIG (reference sequence). The CDR3 has 15 residues. V was pared by 1 base and J by 8 bases, with 13 bases of the junction left unmatched. The CDR3 region has the DNA TGTGCCTGGAGTGGGGCCGGGACAGTCCCTTTAGGCTACACCTTC. This translates into CAWSGAGTVPLGYTF.

The chain recombines TRBV29-1 with TRBJ2-3; 8 bases are shared with TRBD1. Losses at the gene ends were 6 bases for V and 6 bases for J; bases not matched to a gene: 11. CDR3 size: 14 residues. Germline V gives CDR1 SQVTM, CDR2 ANQGSEA. The CDR3 DNA reads as TGCAGCGTGCCACTACGGACAGGGCGGGATACGCAGTATTTT. Protein: CSVPLRTGRDTQYF.

The table lists this clone with a count of one. CDR3 nucleotides: TGCAGCGTTGAAGATCCCCCAGGGATGAACACTGAAGCTTTCTTT. It encodes CSVEDPPGMNTEAFF. This rearrangement joins TRBV29-1 to TRBJ1-1; D perhaps matches TRBD1 (5 bases). The CDR3 runs to 15 residues. Germline CDR1 SQVTM, CDR2 ANQGSEA. Trimming shortened V by 0 bases and J by 0 bases, and 11 bases separated the two germline ends.

V usage is TRBV2 and J usage is TRBJ2-2; 7 bases agree with TRBD1. Germline V gene lookup returns CDR1 SNHLY and CDR2 FYNNEI. The V gene end was trimmed by 6 bases and the J gene end by 6 bases; junction bases not matched to a gene: 7. This CDR3 is built from 14 residues. For the CDR3, the DNA is TGTGCCAGCAGGACAGGGTCCAGGTCCGGGGAGCTGTTTTTT. Its protein product is CASRTGSRSGELFF.

The V and J genes are TRBV28 and TRBJ1-2, with D maybe TRBD1 (5 bases). The CDR3 is 13 residues long. Germline assignment: CDR1 MDHEN and CDR2 SYDVKM. V gave up 6 bases and J gave up 1 base, with 9 bases separating them. The chain's CDR3 is CASSPDSNYGYTF. In DNA, the CDR3 is TGTGCCAGCAGCCCAGACAGTAACTATGGCTACACCTTC.

The chain joins TRBV20-1 to TRBJ2-3, with 8 positions matching TRBD2. CDR1 is DFQATT and CDR2 is SNEGSKA in the germline V gene (reference sequence). Trimming at V came to 3 bases and at J to 1 base, leaving 18 bases not matched to a gene. The CDR3 sequence is 19 residues long. Here the CDR3 DNA reads TGCAGTGCTAGTGATGCGGGACACCGTAGCGGGATAGGCACAGATACGCAGTATTTT. It specifies CSASDAGHRSGIGTDTQYF.

This clone was observed a few times. As DNA, the CDR3 is TGTGCCAGCAGTTTAGTAGGGGTAACTGGAAACACCATATATTTT. This sequence encodes CASSLVGVTGNTIYF. The chain recombines TRBV28 with TRBJ1-3; possible D gene TRBD1, 5 bases. Per germline, CDR1 MDHEN and CDR2 SYDVKM. The ends were cut back, 2 bases at V and 2 bases at J, with 10 bases in the middle. The CDR3 contains 15 residues.

This clone was seen only a few times. The chain has TRBV5-4 and TRBJ2-5, with 9 positions matching TRBD1. The CDR3 length is 16 residues. Unmatched junction bases numbered 11, after V lost 3 bases and J lost 5 bases. The germline V gene has CDR1 SGHNT and CDR2 YYREEE (reference sequence). The CDR3 DNA follows: TGTGCCAGCAGCTCGGCTACAGGGGGCGGGCGGGAGACCCAGTACTTC. Protein sequence: CASSSATGGGRETQYF.

This clone was detected once. V usage is TRBV24-1 and J usage is TRBJ1-2, with D possibly TRBD1 on 5 matching bases. V shed 3 bases and J shed 7 bases, with 8 bases lying between them. Germline CDR1 KGHDR, CDR2 SFDVKD. This CDR3 region has 12 residues. The CDR3 nucleotides are TGTGCCACCAGTGATCCAGGGTTTGGCTACACCTTC. Amino acids: CATSDPGFGYTF.

The chain uses TRBV20-1 and TRBJ1-3; D is unresolved. Trimming removed 3 bases at V and 0 bases at J, with 9 bases between. The CDR3 spans 14 residues. The germline V gene has CDR1 DFQATT and CDR2 SNEGSKA (reference sequence). The CDR3 region has the DNA TGCAGTGCTAGTATTGGAGGCTCTGGAAACACCATATATTTT. This translates into CSASIGGSGNTIYF.

The genes are TRBV12-3 or TRBV12-4 and TRBJ1-2; no clear D. The CDR3 is 12 amino acids. Deletions cut 5 bases from V and 3 bases from J, with 7 bases between. The CDR3 reads CASSRGDYGYTF. The CDR3, as DNA: TGTGCCAGCAGTCGTGGAGACTATGGCTACACCTTC.

V gene TRBV4-1 combines with J gene TRBJ2-7; tentatively, D is TRBD1 (7 bases). Germline CDR1 MGHRA, CDR2 YSYEKL. V lost 1 base, J lost 1 base, and 14 bases lay in between. The CDR3 consists of 16 residues. CDR3 loop: CASSQVAGGQSYEQYF. CDR3 in DNA: TGCGCCAGCAGCCAAGTAGCCGGGGGACAGTCCTACGAGCAGTACTTC.

The J gene is TRBJ1-2, the V gene TRBV19; tentative D call: TRBD1 (6 bases). V lost 1 base to trimming and J lost 2 bases, with 11 bases between them. This CDR3 has 15 residues. CDR1 LNHDA and CDR2 SQIVND come from the germline V gene (reference sequence). CDR3 sequence reads: CASSIGGQPNYGYTF. The CDR3 nucleotides read TGTGCCAGTAGTATAGGAGGACAGCCAAACTATGGCTACACCTTC.

The chain uses TRBV30 and TRBJ1-4; 7 bases align to TRBD1. Germline-derived CDR1 and CDR2 are GTSNPN and SVGIG (reference sequence). CDR3 length: 16 residues. Trimming at V came to 7 bases and at J to 0 bases, leaving 11 bases not matched to a gene. CDR3 nucleotide sequence: TGTGCCTCCAGGGGGGTTCGGGGTGCAACTAATGAAAAACTGTTTTTT. It yields the protein CASRGVRGATNEKLFF.

The V and J genes are TRBV19 and TRBJ2-7; D uncertain. The ends were cut back, 6 bases at V and 0 bases at J, with 9 bases in the middle. This CDR3 is built from 13 residues. Germline CDR1 reads LNHDA; CDR2 reads SQIVND (reference sequence). The CDR3 spells CASSPQHSYEQYF. DNA of the CDR3: TGTGCCAGTAGCCCCCAACACTCCTACGAGCAGTACTTC.